This TCR beta chain is from a study of shared clonotypes between healthy human individuals. Of note for this clone: As yet, its antigen is unknown.

Profiled with immunoSEQ multiplex PCR; TCRdb holds only in-frame clones, not every one. The sample records 1.6 million or so clones, 98% to 99% being singletons. Study results and caveats: Sample collection involved blood only; tissue repertoires are likely different. Memory subsets generally showed smaller estimated richness than naive subsets did.

The sequence came from a man between 25 and 39 years old in good health. The sample comprised naive CD4+ T cells sorted from blood. Subset defined: CD45RA+ positively selected.

CDR3 sequence: CASSQVDSNQPQHF. CDR3 DNA: TGTGCCAGCAGCCAGGTTGATAGCAATCAGCCCCAGCATTTT. The chain is built from TRBV5-5 and TRBJ1-5; D is undetermined. In germline, CDR1 is SGHKS, CDR2 YYEKEE (reference sequence). V lost 4 bases to trimming and J lost 0 bases, with 8 bases between them. This CDR3 region has 14 residues.